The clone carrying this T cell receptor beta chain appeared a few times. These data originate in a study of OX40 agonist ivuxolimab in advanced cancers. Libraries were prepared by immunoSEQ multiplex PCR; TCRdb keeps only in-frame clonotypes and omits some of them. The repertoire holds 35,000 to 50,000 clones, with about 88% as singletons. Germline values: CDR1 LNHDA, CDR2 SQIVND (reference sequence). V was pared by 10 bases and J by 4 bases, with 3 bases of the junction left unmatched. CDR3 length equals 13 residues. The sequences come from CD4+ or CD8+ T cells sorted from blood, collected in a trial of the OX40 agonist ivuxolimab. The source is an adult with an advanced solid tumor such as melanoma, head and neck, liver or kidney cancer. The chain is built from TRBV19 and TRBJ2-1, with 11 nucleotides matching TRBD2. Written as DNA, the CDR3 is TGTGCCACGAGACTAGCGGGATACAATGAGCAGTTCTTC. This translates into CATRLAGYNEQFF.